This TCR beta chain is from a study of shared clonotypes between healthy human individuals. Study conclusions and caveats: Among donors, the sharing of clonotypes was expected to be influenced by sequencing depth.

A note on this clone: What it binds is not known.

Each of the donors was a healthy adult who was HIV-negative and had not had a recent acute infection or vaccination. Clones were read by immunoSEQ multiplex PCR, and TCRdb kept only the in-frame ones, dropping some. The profile covers 1.6 million or so clones, with 98% to 99% appearing a single time and about 0.4% taken by the ten largest. The sample taken for sequencing was naive CD4+ T cells sorted from blood. Subset: CD45RA+ positively selected. This clonotype was obtained from a man aged 25 to 40 in good health.

The CDR3 DNA follows: TGTGCCAGTAAAACAAGCCCCCAAGAGACCCAGTACTTC. Amino acid sequence: CASKTSPQETQYF. This chain connects TRBV6-1 to TRBJ2-5; D is unclear. The CDR3 sequence is 13 residues long. The germline CDR1 and CDR2 sequences are MNHNS and SASEGT. V lost 9 bases, J lost 1 base, and 12 bases lay in between.